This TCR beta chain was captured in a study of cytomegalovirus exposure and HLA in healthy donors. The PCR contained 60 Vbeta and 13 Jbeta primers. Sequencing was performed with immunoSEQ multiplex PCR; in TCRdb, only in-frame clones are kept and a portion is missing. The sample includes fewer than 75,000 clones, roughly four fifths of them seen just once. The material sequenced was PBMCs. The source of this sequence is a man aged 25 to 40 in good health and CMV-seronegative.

The CDR3 region has the DNA TGTGCCAGCAGTGAAGCGCTCGGGGGGGCAGATACGCAGTATTTT. Protein sequence: CASSEALGGADTQYF. This sequence joins TRBV6-1 and TRBJ2-3; 8 bases line up with TRBD2. Germline CDR1 is MNHNS and CDR2 is SASEGT. The CDR3 loop spans 15 amino acids. V trimming: 0 bases; J trimming: 4 bases; junction bases outside the gene matches: 3.